This entry lists 11 T cell receptor beta chains sequenced from one sample in a study of blood T cell repertoires in COVID-19. Libraries were prepared by immunoSEQ multiplex PCR; TCRdb keeps only in-frame clonotypes and omits some of them. Here the sample spans 70,000 to 85,000 clones, about 86% being singletons. The sequenced sample consisted of peripheral blood. These receptors came from a man older than 75 with active or convalescent COVID-19.

A word on this clone: The same CDR3 can be traced to other DNA sequences in this sample. The chain joins TRBV18 to TRBJ1-5; 7 nucleotides match TRBD1. Germline CDR1 KGHSH, CDR2 LQKENI. V was clipped by 2 bases and J by 6 bases; unmatched bases: 4. CDR3 length equals 14 residues. Here the CDR3 DNA reads TGTGCCAGCTCACCAACAGGGGCGGTTCAGCCCCAGCATTTT. Translation gives CASSPTGAVQPQHF.

The CDR3 DNA follows: TGTGCCAGCAGTTTATACGGCAGGGCTGGAAACACCATATATTTT. As protein: CASSLYGRAGNTIYF. V usage is TRBV27 and J usage is TRBJ1-3; D may be TRBD1 (5 bases). The ends were cut back, 1 base at V and 2 bases at J, with 9 bases in the middle. The length of the CDR3 is 15 residues. Germline CDR1 is MNHEY and CDR2 is SMNVEV (reference sequence).

The rearrangement joins TRBV5-5 to TRBJ1-6, with D uncertain. This CDR3 region has 13 residues. V shed 4 bases and J shed 7 bases, with 9 bases lying between them. CDR1 SGHKS and CDR2 YYEKEE come from the germline V gene (reference sequence). The CDR3 here is CASSLLVNSPLHF. The CDR3 coding sequence is TGTGCCAGCAGCCTTCTAGTGAATTCACCCCTCCACTTT.

V usage is TRBV30 and J usage is TRBJ2-3; a weak D match, TRBD2 (6 bases). The CDR3 is 14 residues long. V lost 3 bases, J lost 4 bases, and 14 bases lay in between. CDR1 and CDR2 (germline): GTSNPN, SVGIG (reference sequence). CDR3 amino acids: CAWSPGGTADTQYF. The CDR3 coding sequence is TGTGCCTGGAGCCCCGGGGGTACGGCAGATACGCAGTATTTT.

V usage is TRBV7-2 and J usage is TRBJ2-7; D ambiguous. Trimming removed 1 base at V and 3 bases at J, with 16 bases between. Germline CDR1 reads SGHTA; CDR2 reads FQGNSA. This CDR3 contains 16 residues. DNA of the CDR3: TGTGCCAGCAGCTTAGGTCGCCTCCGCGCCGTCTACGAGCAGTACTTC. Amino acids: CASSLGRLRAVYEQYF.

The CDR3 region has the DNA TGTGCCAGCAGCTTTGGACTATCGGGATTATTATCACAGCCCCAGCATTTT. Encoded protein: CASSFGLSGLLSQPQHF. The chain uses TRBV7-2 and TRBJ1-5; D remains ambiguous. V lost 3 bases and J 7 bases, leaving 22 bases between the germline ends. Germline CDR1 is SGHTA and CDR2 is FQGNSA. The CDR3 is made up of 17 amino acids.

V gene TRBV27 combines with J gene TRBJ2-2, with 7 bases that match TRBD1. Germline-derived CDR1 and CDR2 are MNHEY and SMNVEV (reference sequence). The CDR3 loop spans 14 amino acids. V lost 4 bases to trimming and J lost 7 bases; unmatched junction nucleotides: 6. The CDR3 region is CASSSRQGVGELFF. The CDR3 DNA sequence: TGTGCCAGCAGTTCCCGACAGGGAGTCGGGGAGCTGTTTTTT.

The rearrangement uses TRBV13 and TRBJ2-1, with TRBD2 identical over 10 bases. Trimming cost V 5 bases and J 7 bases; bases outside gene matches: 11. This CDR3 spans 16 amino acids. Germline V CDR1 and CDR2: PRHDT, FYEKMQ (reference sequence). CDR3 nucleotides: TGTGCCAGCAGCCAAGGACTAGCGGCACCTAGAAATGAGCAGTTCTTC. This gives the protein CASSQGLAAPRNEQFF.

This clone was counted between two and nine times. This rearrangement joins TRBV7-8 to TRBJ2-4, with 12 bases lining up with TRBD1. Looked up from germline, CDR1 is SGHVS and CDR2 is FQNEAQ. The CDR3 spans 16 residues. Trimming took 5 bases from V and 4 from J; bases not matched to a gene: 6. The CDR3 spells CASSHRDRGHKNIQYF. CDR3 nucleotides: TGTGCCAGCAGCCACCGGGACAGGGGGCATAAAAACATTCAGTACTTC.

This clone appeared once. The gene calls are TRBV6-6 and TRBJ1-1; D unclear. Germline loops: CDR1 MNHNY, CDR2 SVGAGI (reference sequence). The CDR3 runs 15 residues. The V gene lost 6 bases and the J gene lost 1 base, with 15 bases spanning the gap. The CDR3: CASRPTREQNTEAFF. DNA of the CDR3: TGTGCCAGCAGACCAACTAGGGAACAGAACACTGAAGCTTTCTTT.

The chain couples TRBV2 to TRBJ1-5, with D hard to call. The CDR3 length is 18 residues. V shed 1 base and J shed 1 base, with 17 bases lying between them. Germline-derived CDR1 and CDR2 are SNHLY and FYNNEI. The CDR3 spells CASSEDILGLVSNQPQHF. The CDR3 coding sequence is TGTGCCAGCAGTGAAGACATCCTCGGGTTGGTAAGCAATCAGCCCCAGCATTTT. Drawing the rest from reference TRBV2 and TRBJ1-5, the complete variable domain is EPEVTQTPSHQVTQMGQEVILRCVPISNHLYFYWYRQILGQKVEFLVSFYNNEISEKSEIFDDQFSVERPDGSNFTLKIRSTKLEDSAMYFCASSEDILGLVSNQPQHFGDGTRLSIL.